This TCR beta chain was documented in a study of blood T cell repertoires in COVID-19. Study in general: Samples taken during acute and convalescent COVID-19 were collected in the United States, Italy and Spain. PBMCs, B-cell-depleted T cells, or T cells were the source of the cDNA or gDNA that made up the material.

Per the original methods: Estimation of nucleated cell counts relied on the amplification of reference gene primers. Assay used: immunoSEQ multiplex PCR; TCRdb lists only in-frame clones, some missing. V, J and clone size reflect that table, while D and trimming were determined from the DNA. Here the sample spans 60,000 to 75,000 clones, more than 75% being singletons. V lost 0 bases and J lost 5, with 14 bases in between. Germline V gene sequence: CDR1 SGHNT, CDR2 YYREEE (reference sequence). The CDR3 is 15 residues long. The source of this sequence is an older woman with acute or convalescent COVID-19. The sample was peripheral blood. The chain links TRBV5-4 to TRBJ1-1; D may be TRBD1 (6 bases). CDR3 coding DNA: TGTGCCAGCAGCTTGGTTTTGGGGGCGAAAACTGAAGCTTTCTTT. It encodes CASSLVLGAKTEAFF.